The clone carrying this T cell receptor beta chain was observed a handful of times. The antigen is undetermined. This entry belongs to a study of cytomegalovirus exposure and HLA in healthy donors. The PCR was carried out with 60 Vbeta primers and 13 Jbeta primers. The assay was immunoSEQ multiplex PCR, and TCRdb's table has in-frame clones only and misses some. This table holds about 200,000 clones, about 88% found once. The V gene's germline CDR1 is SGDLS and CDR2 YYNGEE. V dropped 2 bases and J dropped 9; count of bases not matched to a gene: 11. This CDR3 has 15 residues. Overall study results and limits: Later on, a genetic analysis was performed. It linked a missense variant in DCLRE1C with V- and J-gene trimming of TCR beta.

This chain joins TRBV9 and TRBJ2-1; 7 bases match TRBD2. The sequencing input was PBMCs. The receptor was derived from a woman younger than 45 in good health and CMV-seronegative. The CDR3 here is CASSVVGGPGSEQFF. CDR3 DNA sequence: TGTGCCAGCAGCGTGGTGGGAGGGCCCGGGAGTGAGCAGTTCTTC.